This T cell receptor (beta chain) was documented in a study of blood T cells in healthy people across ages. In regard to this clonotype: The target antigen is unknown.

The CDR3 has 15 residues. CDR1 is SGDLS and CDR2 is YYNGEE in the germline V gene. Trimming cost V 3 bases and J 7 bases, with 14 bases left between them. Per sample, extraction of total RNA gave at least 5.5 micrograms in every case. Together with a sample-barcoded 5' primer, a J-beta primer mix was included in a second PCR lasting roughly 6 to 12 cycles. TCRdb re-called the 5' RACE reads with MiXCR, one entry per CDR3 protein. The sample includes some 780,000 distinct CDR3 sequences, 56% of them seen just once. Study outcomes and limitations: Higher diversity, along with more naive CD4+ cells, distinguished long-lived donors from aged donors.

This receptor was taken from a middle-aged man in good health. The chain is built from TRBV9 and TRBJ1-6, with D tentatively TRBD1 (5 bases). What was sequenced was blood. This chain's CDR3 is CASSGGDPGNSPLHF. CDR3 DNA: TGTGCCAGCAGCGGAGGGGATCCGGGCAATTCACCCCTCCACTTT.